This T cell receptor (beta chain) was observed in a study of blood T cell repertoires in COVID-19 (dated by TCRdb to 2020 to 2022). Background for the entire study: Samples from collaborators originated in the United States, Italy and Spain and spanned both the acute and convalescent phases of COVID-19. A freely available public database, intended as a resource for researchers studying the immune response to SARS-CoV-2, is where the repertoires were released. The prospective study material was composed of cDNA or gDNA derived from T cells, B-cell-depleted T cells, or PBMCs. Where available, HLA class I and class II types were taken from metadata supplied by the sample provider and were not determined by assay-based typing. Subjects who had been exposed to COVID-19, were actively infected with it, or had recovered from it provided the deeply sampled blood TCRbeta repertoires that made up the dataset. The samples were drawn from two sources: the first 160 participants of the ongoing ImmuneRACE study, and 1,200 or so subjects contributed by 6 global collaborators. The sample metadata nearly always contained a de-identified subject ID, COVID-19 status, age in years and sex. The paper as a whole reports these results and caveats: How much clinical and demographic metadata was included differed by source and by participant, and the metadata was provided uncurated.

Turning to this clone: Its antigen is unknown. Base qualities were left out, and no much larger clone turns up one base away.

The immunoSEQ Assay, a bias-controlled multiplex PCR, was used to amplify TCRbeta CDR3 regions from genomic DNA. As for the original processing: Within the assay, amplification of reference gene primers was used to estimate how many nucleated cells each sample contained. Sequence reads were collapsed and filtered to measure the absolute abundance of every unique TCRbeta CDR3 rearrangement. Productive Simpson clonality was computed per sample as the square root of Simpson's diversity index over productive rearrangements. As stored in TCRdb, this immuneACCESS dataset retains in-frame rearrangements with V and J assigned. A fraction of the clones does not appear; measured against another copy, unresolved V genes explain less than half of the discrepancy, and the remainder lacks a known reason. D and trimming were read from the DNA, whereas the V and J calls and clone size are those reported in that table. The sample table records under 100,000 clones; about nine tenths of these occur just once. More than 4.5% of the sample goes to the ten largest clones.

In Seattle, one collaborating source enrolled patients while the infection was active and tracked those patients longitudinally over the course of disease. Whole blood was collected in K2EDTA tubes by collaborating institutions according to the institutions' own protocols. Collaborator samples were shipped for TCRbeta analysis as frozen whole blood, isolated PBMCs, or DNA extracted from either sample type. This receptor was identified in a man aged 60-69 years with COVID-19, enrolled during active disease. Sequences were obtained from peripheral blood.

The CDR3 sequence is CASRRQGPQETQYF. The sequenced DNA: TGTGCCAGTAGAAGACAGGGACCCCAAGAGACCCAGTACTTC. The chain was built from TRBV19 and TRBJ2-5; the junction holds 7 bases that match TRBD1. Unmatched junction bases come to 5, with V trimmed by 6 bases and J by 1 base. The CDR3 runs 14 amino acids, cysteine and phenylalanine included. Just CDR3 DNA is preserved here, 42 bases in frame from base 1. CDR1 and CDR2, looked up from the germline V gene (reference sequence), are LNHDA and SQIVND.